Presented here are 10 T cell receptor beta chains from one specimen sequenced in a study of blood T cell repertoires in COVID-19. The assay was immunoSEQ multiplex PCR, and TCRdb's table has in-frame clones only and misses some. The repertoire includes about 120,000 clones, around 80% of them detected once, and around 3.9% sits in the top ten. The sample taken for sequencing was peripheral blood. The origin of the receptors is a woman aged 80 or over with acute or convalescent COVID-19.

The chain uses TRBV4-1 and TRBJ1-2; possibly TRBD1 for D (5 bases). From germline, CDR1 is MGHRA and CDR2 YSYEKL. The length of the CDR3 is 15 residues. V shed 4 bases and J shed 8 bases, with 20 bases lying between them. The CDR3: CASSREQGSVGGYTF. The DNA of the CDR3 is TGCGCCAGCAGCCGAGAGCAGGGCAGTGTGGGCGGCTACACCTTC.

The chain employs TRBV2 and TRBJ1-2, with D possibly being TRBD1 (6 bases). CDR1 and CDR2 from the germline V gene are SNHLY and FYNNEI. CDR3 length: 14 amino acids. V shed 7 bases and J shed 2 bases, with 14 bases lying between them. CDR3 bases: TGTGCCAGCATGAGGGAAGGGGGAAACTATGGCTACACCTTC. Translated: CASMREGGNYGYTF.

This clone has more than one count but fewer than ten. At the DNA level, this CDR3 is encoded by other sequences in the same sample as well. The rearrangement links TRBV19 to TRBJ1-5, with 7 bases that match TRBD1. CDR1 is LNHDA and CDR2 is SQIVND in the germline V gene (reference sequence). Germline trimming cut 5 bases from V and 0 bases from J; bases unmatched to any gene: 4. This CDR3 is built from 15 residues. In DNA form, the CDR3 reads TGTGCCAGTAGTGCCGGGACAGCTAGCAATCAGCCCCAGCATTTT. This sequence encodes CASSAGTASNQPQHF.

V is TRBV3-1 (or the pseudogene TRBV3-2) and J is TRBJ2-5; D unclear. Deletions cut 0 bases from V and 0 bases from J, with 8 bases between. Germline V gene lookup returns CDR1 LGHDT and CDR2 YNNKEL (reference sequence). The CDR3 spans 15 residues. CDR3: CASSQELRYQETQYF. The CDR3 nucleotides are TGTGCCAGCAGCCAAGAATTACGGTACCAAGAGACCCAGTACTTC.

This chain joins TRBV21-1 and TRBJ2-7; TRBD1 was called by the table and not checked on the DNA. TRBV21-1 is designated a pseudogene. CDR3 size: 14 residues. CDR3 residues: CASSANRAIYEQYF. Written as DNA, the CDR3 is TGTGCCAGCAGCGCCAACAGGGCTATCTACGAGCAGTACTTC.

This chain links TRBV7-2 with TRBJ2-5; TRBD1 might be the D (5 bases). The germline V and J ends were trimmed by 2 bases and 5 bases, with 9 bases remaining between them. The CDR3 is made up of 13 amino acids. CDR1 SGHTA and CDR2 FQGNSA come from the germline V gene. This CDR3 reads CASSLQGKETQYF. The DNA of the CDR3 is TGTGCCAGCAGCTTACAGGGAAAGGAGACCCAGTACTTC.

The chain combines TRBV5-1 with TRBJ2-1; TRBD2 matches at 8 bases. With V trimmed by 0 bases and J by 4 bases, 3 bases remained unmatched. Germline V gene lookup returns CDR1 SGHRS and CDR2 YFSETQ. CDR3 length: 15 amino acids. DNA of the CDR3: TGCGCCAGCAGCTTGGGCGGGGGGATATACAATGAGCAGTTCTTC. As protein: CASSLGGGIYNEQFF. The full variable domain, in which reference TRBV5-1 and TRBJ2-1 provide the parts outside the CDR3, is KAGVTQTPRYLIKTRGQQVTLSCSPISGHRSVSWYQQTPGQGLQFLFEYFSETQRNKGNFPGRFSGRQFSNSRSEMNVSTLELGDSALYLCASSLGGGIYNEQFFGPGTRLTVL.

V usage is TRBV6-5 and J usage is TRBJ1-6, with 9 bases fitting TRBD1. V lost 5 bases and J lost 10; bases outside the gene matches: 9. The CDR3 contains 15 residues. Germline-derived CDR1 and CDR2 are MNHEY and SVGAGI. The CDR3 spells CASSPRQGEDSPLHF. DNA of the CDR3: TGTGCCAGCAGTCCTAGACAGGGGGAAGACTCACCCCTCCACTTT.

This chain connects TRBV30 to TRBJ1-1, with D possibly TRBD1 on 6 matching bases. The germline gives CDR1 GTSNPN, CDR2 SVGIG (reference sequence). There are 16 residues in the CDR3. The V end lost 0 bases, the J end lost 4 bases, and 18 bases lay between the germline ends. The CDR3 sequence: CAWSVGGIDVATEAFF. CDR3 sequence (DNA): TGTGCCTGGAGTGTTGGGGGCATCGACGTAGCCACTGAAGCTTTCTTT.

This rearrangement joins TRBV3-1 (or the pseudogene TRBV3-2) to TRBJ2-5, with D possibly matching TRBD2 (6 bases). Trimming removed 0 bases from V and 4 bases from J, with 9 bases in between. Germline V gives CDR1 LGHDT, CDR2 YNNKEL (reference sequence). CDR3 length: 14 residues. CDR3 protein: CASSQDSGGETQYF. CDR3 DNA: TGTGCCAGCAGCCAAGATTCCGGGGGAGAGACCCAGTACTTC.